The present entry profiles one T cell receptor beta chain with its context. This sample was taken from a study of blood T cell repertoires in COVID-19. Authors' analysis steps: Amplified reference gene primers provided the basis for estimating nucleated cell counts. Using immunoSEQ multiplex PCR, the repertoire was profiled, and TCRdb retains in-frame clones only, with some absent. The DNA gave D and trimming, while V, J and clone size come from that table. The sample gives under 30,000 clones, 70% to 90% of which show up once; 9.3% is in the top ten. The CDR3 totals 14 residues. Germline V CDR1 and CDR2: GTSNPN, SVGIG (reference sequence). Trimming removed 3 bases from V and 13 bases from J; junction bases left unmatched: 12.

Sequenced material: peripheral blood. The TCR originated in a human donor in a cohort sampled during active COVID-19. This chain connects TRBV30 to TRBJ1-6; 7 bases are a match to TRBD1. CDR3 region: CAWSPGQASNPLHF. In nucleotides, the CDR3 is TGTGCCTGGAGCCCAGGACAGGCTTCCAATCCCCTCCACTTT. The variable domain in full, completed from reference TRBV30 and TRBJ1-6, reads SQTIHQWPATLVQPVGSPLSLECTVEGTSNPNLYWYRQAAGRGLQLLFYSVGIGQISSEVPQNLSASRPQDRQFILSSKKLLLSDSGFYLCAWSPGQASNPLHFGNGTRLTVT.